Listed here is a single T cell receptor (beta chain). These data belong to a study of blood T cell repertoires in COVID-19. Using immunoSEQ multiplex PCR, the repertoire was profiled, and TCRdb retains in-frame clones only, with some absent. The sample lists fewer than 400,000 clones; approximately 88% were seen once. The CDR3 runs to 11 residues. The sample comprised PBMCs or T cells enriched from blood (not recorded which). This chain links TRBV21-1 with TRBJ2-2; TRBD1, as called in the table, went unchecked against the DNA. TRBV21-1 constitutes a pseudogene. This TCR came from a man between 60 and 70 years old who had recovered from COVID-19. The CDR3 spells CASRDRGELFF. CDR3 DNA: TGTGCCAGCAGGGACAGGGGGGAGCTGTTTTTT.